A selection of T cell receptor beta chains follows, all from one sample in a study of blood T cell repertoires in COVID-19. Libraries were prepared by immunoSEQ multiplex PCR; TCRdb keeps only in-frame clonotypes and omits some of them. The profile covers 60,000 or so clones, with 80% to 90% appearing a single time and 6.9% taken by the ten largest. The sample consisted of peripheral blood. The receptors come from a man between 60 and 70 years old with active or convalescent COVID-19. The CDR3 runs from the conserved cysteine through the conserved F or W. The order of the fields is D gene, clone size, V gene, J gene, CDR3 protein, CDR3 DNA. The D gene is left open where the match is weak. Some rows mark clone size as missing; the rest say once, few, many or name a class of expanded clone.

D gene: TRBD2
clone size: .
V gene: TRBV7-3
J gene: TRBJ2-5
CDR3 protein: CASSLLSVAAGGPQETQYF
CDR3 DNA: TGTGCCAGCAGCTTATTAAGCGTTGCGGCGGGGGGGCCCCAAGAGACCCAGTACTTC

D gene: .
clone size: .
V gene: TRBV7-7
J gene: TRBJ2-1
CDR3 protein: CASSPRLPSSYNEQFF
CDR3 DNA: TGTGCCAGCAGCCCTCGCTTGCCGAGCTCCTACAATGAGCAGTTCTTC

D gene: TRBD1
clone size: .
V gene: TRBV7-2
J gene: TRBJ1-1
CDR3 protein: CASSPGTGGTEAFF
CDR3 DNA: TGTGCCAGCAGCCCCGGGACAGGGGGCACTGAAGCTTTCTTT

D gene: .
clone size: once
V gene: TRBV19
J gene: TRBJ2-3
CDR3 protein: CATQDRRKADTQYF
CDR3 DNA: TGTGCCACGCAAGACAGGCGGAAAGCAGATACGCAGTATTTT

D gene: TRBD2
clone size: .
V gene: TRBV14
J gene: TRBJ2-5
CDR3 protein: CASSPGGGFQETQYF
CDR3 DNA: TGTGCCAGCAGCCCCGGGGGGGGTTTTCAAGAGACCCAGTACTTC

D gene: .
clone size: .
V gene: TRBV25-1
J gene: TRBJ1-1
CDR3 protein: CASSESGGATEAFF
CDR3 DNA: TGTGCCAGCAGTGAATCGGGAGGGGCCACTGAAGCTTTCTTT

D gene: .
clone size: .
V gene: TRBV6-5
J gene: TRBJ1-4
CDR3 protein: CASMGGKANEKLFF
CDR3 DNA: TGTGCCAGCATGGGGGGGAAGGCTAATGAAAAACTGTTTTTT

D gene: TRBD2
clone size: .
V gene: TRBV5-1
J gene: TRBJ2-3
CDR3 protein: CASSLVSGGGYTDTQYF
CDR3 DNA: TGCGCCAGCAGCTTGGTTTCTGGCGGGGGATACACAGATACGCAGTATTTT

D gene: TRBD1
clone size: few
V gene: TRBV28
J gene: TRBJ2-2
CDR3 protein: CASSSGTGGSVRTGELFF
CDR3 DNA: TGTGCCAGCAGTTCCGGGACAGGGGGCTCGGTTAGAACCGGGGAGCTGTTTTTT

D gene: .
clone size: few
V gene: TRBV7-9
J gene: TRBJ2-2
CDR3 protein: CASSPQFNTGELFF
CDR3 DNA: TGTGCCAGCAGCCCACAATTCAACACCGGGGAGCTGTTTTTT

D gene: .
clone size: .
V gene: TRBV28
J gene: TRBJ1-2
CDR3 protein: CASHLTTGGYTF
CDR3 DNA: TGTGCCAGCCATTTAACGACGGGGGGCTACACCTTC

D gene: TRBD1
clone size: .
V gene: TRBV16
J gene: TRBJ1-5
CDR3 protein: CASSQLRGTGNQPQHF
CDR3 DNA: TGTGCCAGCAGCCAATTAAGGGGGACAGGGAATCAGCCCCAGCATTTT

D gene: .
clone size: .
V gene: TRBV27
J gene: TRBJ1-2
CDR3 protein: CASSFRSGYGYTF
CDR3 DNA: TGTGCCAGCAGTTTCCGCAGTGGCTATGGCTACACCTTC

D gene: TRBD1
clone size: .
V gene: TRBV5-5
J gene: TRBJ1-2
CDR3 protein: CASSQGQQTYGYTF
CDR3 DNA: TGTGCCAGCAGCCAGGGACAGCAGACATATGGCTACACCTTC

D gene: TRBD1
clone size: .
V gene: TRBV11-1
J gene: TRBJ2-3
CDR3 protein: CASSPGTGTDTQYF
CDR3 DNA: TGTGCCAGCAGCCCTGGGACAGGCACAGATACGCAGTATTTT

D gene: .
clone size: .
V gene: TRBV5-1
J gene: TRBJ2-7
CDR3 protein: CASSLIASSYEQYF
CDR3 DNA: TGCGCCAGCAGCTTGATTGCGAGCTCCTACGAGCAGTACTTC

D gene: .
clone size: .
V gene: TRBV7-6
J gene: TRBJ1-1
CDR3 protein: CASTPGGNTEAFF
CDR3 DNA: TGTGCCAGCACCCCTGGAGGGAACACTGAAGCTTTCTTT

D gene: TRBD2
clone size: .
V gene: TRBV11-2
J gene: TRBJ2-3
CDR3 protein: CASSLDGGRGADTQYF
CDR3 DNA: TGTGCCAGCAGCTTAGATGGCGGGAGGGGGGCAGATACGCAGTATTTT

D gene: TRBD2
clone size: .
V gene: TRBV27
J gene: TRBJ2-3
CDR3 protein: CASSGIAGVATSTDTQYF
CDR3 DNA: TGTGCCAGCAGCGGTATAGCGGGAGTCGCCACTAGCACAGATACGCAGTATTTT

D gene: TRBD1
clone size: .
V gene: TRBV19
J gene: TRBJ1-4
CDR3 protein: CASSWDRGEKLFF
CDR3 DNA: TGTGCCAGTAGTTGGGACAGGGGGGAAAAACTGTTTTTT

D gene: .
clone size: .
V gene: TRBV4-2
J gene: TRBJ1-2
CDR3 protein: CASSQGQGPNYGYTF
CDR3 DNA: TGTGCCAGCAGCCAAGGTCAGGGGCCTAACTATGGCTACACCTTC

D gene: .
clone size: .
V gene: TRBV28
J gene: TRBJ1-5
CDR3 protein: CASSSGRRGRNQPQHF
CDR3 DNA: TGTGCCAGCAGCTCAGGACGGAGGGGTAGGAATCAGCCCCAGCATTTT

D gene: .
clone size: .
V gene: TRBV18
J gene: TRBJ1-2
CDR3 protein: CASSLGGKEGYGYTF
CDR3 DNA: TGTGCCAGCTCATTAGGAGGGAAAGAGGGCTATGGCTACACCTTC

D gene: .
clone size: .
V gene: TRBV3-1/TRBV3-2
J gene: TRBJ2-1
CDR3 protein: CASSLAGTPYNEQFF
CDR3 DNA: TGTGCCAGCAGTCTTGCCGGGACTCCATACAATGAGCAGTTCTTC

D gene: .
clone size: .
V gene: TRBV28
J gene: TRBJ1-5
CDR3 protein: CASLQVGNQPQHF
CDR3 DNA: TGTGCCAGCCTTCAGGTCGGCAATCAGCCCCAGCATTTT

D gene: TRBD1
clone size: .
V gene: TRBV5-6
J gene: TRBJ1-2
CDR3 protein: CASSLGQGAKGYGYTF
CDR3 DNA: TGTGCCAGCAGCTTGGGACAGGGGGCGAAAGGCTATGGCTACACCTTC

D gene: .
clone size: .
V gene: TRBV7-8
J gene: TRBJ1-6
CDR3 protein: CASSLVWQPRGNSPLHF
CDR3 DNA: TGTGCCAGCAGCTTAGTTTGGCAGCCGCGAGGGAATTCACCCCTCCACTTT

D gene: .
clone size: .
V gene: TRBV2
J gene: TRBJ2-3
CDR3 protein: CASSEADYTDTQYF
CDR3 DNA: TGTGCCAGCAGTGAAGCGGACTACACAGATACGCAGTATTTT

D gene: .
clone size: .
V gene: TRBV5-1
J gene: TRBJ1-5
CDR3 protein: CASSRVGGNQPQHF
CDR3 DNA: TGCGCCAGCAGCCGGGTAGGGGGCAATCAGCCCCAGCATTTT

D gene: .
clone size: .
V gene: TRBV2
J gene: TRBJ2-1
CDR3 protein: CASTRGQNEQFF
CDR3 DNA: TGTGCCAGCACCCGAGGACAGAATGAGCAGTTCTTC

D gene: TRBD2
clone size: .
V gene: TRBV6-5
J gene: TRBJ2-7
CDR3 protein: CASSYSWTSGTYEQYF
CDR3 DNA: TGTGCCAGCAGTTACTCCTGGACTAGCGGGACCTACGAGCAGTACTTC

D gene: TRBD2
clone size: few
V gene: TRBV11-2
J gene: TRBJ2-2
CDR3 protein: CASSLGGLAANTGELFF
CDR3 DNA: TGTGCCAGCAGCTTAGGGGGACTAGCGGCGAACACCGGGGAGCTGTTTTTT

D gene: .
clone size: once
V gene: TRBV6-5
J gene: TRBJ2-6
CDR3 protein: CASRLQGTANVLTF
CDR3 DNA: TGTGCCAGCAGGCTACAGGGTACGGCCAACGTCCTGACTTTC

D gene: .
clone size: .
V gene: TRBV5-1
J gene: TRBJ1-1
CDR3 protein: CASSFRENTEAFF
CDR3 DNA: TGCGCCAGCAGCTTTCGGGAGAACACTGAAGCTTTCTTT

D gene: TRBD2
clone size: .
V gene: TRBV10-1
J gene: TRBJ2-3
CDR3 protein: CASSEVAAGSTDTQYF
CDR3 DNA: TGCGCCAGCAGTGAGGTTGCAGCGGGAAGCACAGATACGCAGTATTTT

D gene: TRBD1
clone size: .
V gene: TRBV28
J gene: TRBJ1-2
CDR3 protein: CASSLSGTGSYGYTF
CDR3 DNA: TGTGCCAGCAGTTTATCCGGGACAGGGTCCTATGGCTACACCTTC

D gene: TRBD1
clone size: .
V gene: TRBV4-3
J gene: TRBJ2-2
CDR3 protein: CASSKQGAGELFF
CDR3 DNA: TGCGCCAGCAGCAAACAGGGGGCCGGGGAGCTGTTTTTT

D gene: TRBD2
clone size: .
V gene: TRBV10-3
J gene: TRBJ2-7
CDR3 protein: CAISDPPSGSYEQYF
CDR3 DNA: TGTGCCATCAGTGACCCTCCTAGCGGCTCCTACGAGCAGTACTTC

D gene: TRBD1
clone size: .
V gene: TRBV4-1
J gene: TRBJ1-4
CDR3 protein: CATRRGQAYGGNEKLFF
CDR3 DNA: TGCGCCACCAGACGGGGACAGGCCTATGGAGGTAATGAAAAACTGTTTTTT

D gene: .
clone size: .
V gene: TRBV19
J gene: TRBJ1-2
CDR3 protein: CASKGRGAVYGYTF
CDR3 DNA: TGTGCCAGTAAGGGCAGGGGTGCGGTCTATGGCTACACCTTC

D gene: .
clone size: .
V gene: TRBV24-1
J gene: TRBJ1-2
CDR3 protein: CATSDLGGDSIAGGYTF
CDR3 DNA: TGTGCCACCAGTGATTTAGGCGGCGACAGCATAGCTGGGGGCTACACCTTC

D gene: .
clone size: few
V gene: TRBV6-5
J gene: TRBJ1-1
CDR3 protein: CASRTVMNTEAFF
CDR3 DNA: TGTGCCAGCAGGACAGTTATGAACACTGAAGCTTTCTTT

D gene: .
clone size: .
V gene: TRBV6-1
J gene: TRBJ2-6
CDR3 protein: CASSEFTVSGANVLTF
CDR3 DNA: TGTGCCAGCAGTGAGTTCACGGTCTCTGGGGCCAACGTCCTGACTTTC

D gene: .
clone size: .
V gene: TRBV6-2/TRBV6-3
J gene: TRBJ1-5
CDR3 protein: CASSLTRNQPQHF
CDR3 DNA: TGTGCCAGCAGTTTGACACGTAATCAGCCCCAGCATTTT

D gene: .
clone size: .
V gene: TRBV3-1/TRBV3-2
J gene: TRBJ1-2
CDR3 protein: CASSPRTDGRGGYTF
CDR3 DNA: TGTGCCAGCAGCCCCCGAACCGACGGGAGGGGGGGCTACACCTTC

D gene: .
clone size: .
V gene: TRBV24-1
J gene: TRBJ2-3
CDR3 protein: CASRGQSGTDTQYF
CDR3 DNA: TGTGCCAGCCGCGGACAGTCCGGCACAGATACGCAGTATTTT

D gene: TRBD2
clone size: .
V gene: TRBV5-1
J gene: TRBJ2-5
CDR3 protein: CASSLFGGSETQYF
CDR3 DNA: TGCGCCAGCAGCTTGTTCGGGGGGTCGGAGACCCAGTACTTC

D gene: TRBD1
clone size: .
V gene: TRBV10-3
J gene: TRBJ1-5
CDR3 protein: CAISLGQAGQPQHF
CDR3 DNA: TGTGCCATCAGTCTCGGACAGGCGGGTCAGCCCCAGCATTTT

D gene: TRBD2
clone size: .
V gene: TRBV5-4
J gene: TRBJ2-3
CDR3 protein: CASSPGVAGLTDTQYF
CDR3 DNA: TGTGCCAGCAGCCCCGGGGTAGCGGGCCTCACAGATACGCAGTATTTT

D gene: .
clone size: once
V gene: TRBV6-5
J gene: TRBJ2-6
CDR3 protein: CASSTRDNSANVLTF
CDR3 DNA: TGTGCCAGCAGTACCCGGGACAACTCGGCCAACGTCCTGACTTTC

D gene: .
clone size: .
V gene: TRBV27
J gene: TRBJ2-3
CDR3 protein: CASSLKGGTDTQYF
CDR3 DNA: TGTGCCAGCAGTTTAAAGGGGGGCACAGATACGCAGTATTTT

D gene: TRBD2
clone size: once
V gene: TRBV7-8
J gene: TRBJ2-5
CDR3 protein: CASSPRLALRMETQYF
CDR3 DNA: TGTGCCAGCAGCCCGAGACTAGCCCTAAGGATGGAGACCCAGTACTTC